This TCR beta chain was obtained from a study of blood T cell repertoires in COVID-19. Study context: Spain, Italy and the United States supplied samples that represented acute and convalescent COVID-19.

TCRdb's table, derived via immunoSEQ multiplex PCR, lists solely in-frame clones and lacks some. The sample lists 110,000 or so clones; 75% to 85% were seen once. Sequencing was done on a sample of peripheral blood. This clonotype originated in a woman aged 70-85 years with acute or convalescent COVID-19.

The chain's CDR3 is CASRGVGTEAFF. Here the CDR3 DNA reads TGTGCCAGCAGGGGAGTAGGAACTGAAGCTTTCTTT. The chain employs TRBV11-2 and TRBJ1-1; the D is unclear. V was shortened by 6 bases and J by 5 bases, with 10 bases between the two germline ends. In germline, CDR1 is SGHAT, CDR2 FQNNGV. The CDR3 extends over 12 amino acids.